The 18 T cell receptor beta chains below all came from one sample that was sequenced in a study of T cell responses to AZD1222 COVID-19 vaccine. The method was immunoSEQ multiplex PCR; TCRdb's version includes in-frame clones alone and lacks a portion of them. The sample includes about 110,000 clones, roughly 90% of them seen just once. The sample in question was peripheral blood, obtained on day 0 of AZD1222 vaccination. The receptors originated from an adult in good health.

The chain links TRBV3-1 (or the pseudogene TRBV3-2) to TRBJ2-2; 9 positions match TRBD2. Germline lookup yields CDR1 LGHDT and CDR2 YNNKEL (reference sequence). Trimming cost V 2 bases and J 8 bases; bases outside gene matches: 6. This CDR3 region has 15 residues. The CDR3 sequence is CASSQNSGSSGELFF. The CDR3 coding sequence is TGTGCCAGCAGCCAAAATAGCGGGAGCTCAGGGGAGCTGTTTTTT.

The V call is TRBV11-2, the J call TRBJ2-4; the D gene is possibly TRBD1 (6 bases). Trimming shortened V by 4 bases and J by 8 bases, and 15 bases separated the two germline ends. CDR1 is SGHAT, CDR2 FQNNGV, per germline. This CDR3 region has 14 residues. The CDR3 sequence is CASSSTGLGDIQYF. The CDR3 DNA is TGTGCCAGCAGCTCAACAGGGTTGGGAGACATTCAGTACTTC.

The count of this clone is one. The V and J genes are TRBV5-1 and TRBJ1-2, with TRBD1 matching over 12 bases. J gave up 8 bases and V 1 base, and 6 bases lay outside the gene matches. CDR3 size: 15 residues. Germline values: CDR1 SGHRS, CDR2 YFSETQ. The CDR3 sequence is CASSLTGQGAIGYTF. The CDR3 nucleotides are TGCGCCAGCAGCTTGACGGGACAGGGGGCGATCGGCTACACCTTC.

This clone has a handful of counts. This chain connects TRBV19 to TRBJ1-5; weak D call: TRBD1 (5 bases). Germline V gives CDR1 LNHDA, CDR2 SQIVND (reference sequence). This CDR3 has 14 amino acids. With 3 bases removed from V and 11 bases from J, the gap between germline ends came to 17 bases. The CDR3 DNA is TGTGCCAGTAGTATGTGGGACGGGGAGTTGGCCCAGCATTTT. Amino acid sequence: CASSMWDGELAQHF.

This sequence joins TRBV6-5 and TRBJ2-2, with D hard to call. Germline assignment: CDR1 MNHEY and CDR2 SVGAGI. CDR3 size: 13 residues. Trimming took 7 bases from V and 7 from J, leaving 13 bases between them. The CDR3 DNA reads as TGTGCCAGCAACGAACTGGTTGGCGGGGAGCTGTTTTTT. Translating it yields CASNELVGGELFF.

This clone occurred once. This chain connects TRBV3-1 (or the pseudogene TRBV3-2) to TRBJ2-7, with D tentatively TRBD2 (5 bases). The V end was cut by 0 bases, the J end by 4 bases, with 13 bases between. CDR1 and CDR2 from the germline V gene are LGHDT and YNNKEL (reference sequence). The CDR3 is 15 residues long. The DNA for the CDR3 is TGTGCCAGCAGCCAAGATGGGCTAGCTGGGTACGAGCAGTACTTC. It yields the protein CASSQDGLAGYEQYF.

CDR3 coding DNA: TGCGCCAGCAGCTTTACCGGGACAGGGGCCACTGAAGCTTTCTTT. It yields the protein CASSFTGTGATEAFF. V usage is TRBV5-1 and J usage is TRBJ1-1; 10 bases fit TRBD1. CDR1 and CDR2 from the germline V gene are SGHRS and YFSETQ. The CDR3 runs to 15 residues. J lost 4 bases, V lost 2 bases, and 5 bases had no gene match.

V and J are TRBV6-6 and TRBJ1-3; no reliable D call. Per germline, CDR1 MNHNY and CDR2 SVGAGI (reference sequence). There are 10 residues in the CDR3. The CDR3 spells CAASGNTIYF. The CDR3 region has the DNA TGTGCGGCGTCCGGAAACACCATATATTTT.

CDR3 bases: TGTGCCAGCCGAAGGACAGGGATCACTGAAGCTTTCTTT. Encoded protein: CASRRTGITEAFF. The chain carries TRBV11-2 and TRBJ1-1; 8 bases are shared with TRBD1. Unmatched junction bases numbered 6, after V lost 8 bases and J lost 4 bases. This CDR3 is built from 13 residues. The V gene's germline CDR1 is SGHAT and CDR2 FQNNGV.

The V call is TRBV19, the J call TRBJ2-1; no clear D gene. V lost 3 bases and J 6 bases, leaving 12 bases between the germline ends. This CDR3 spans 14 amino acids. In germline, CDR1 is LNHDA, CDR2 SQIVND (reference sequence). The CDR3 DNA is TGTGCCAGTAGTATGGGCCACGTCGGCAATGAGCAGTTCTTC. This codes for CASSMGHVGNEQFF.

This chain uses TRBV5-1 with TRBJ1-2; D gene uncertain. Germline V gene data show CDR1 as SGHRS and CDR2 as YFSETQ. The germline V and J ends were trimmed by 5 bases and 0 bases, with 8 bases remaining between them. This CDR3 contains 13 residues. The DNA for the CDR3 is TGCGCCAGCAGAACAGAAGCTAACTATGGCTACACCTTC. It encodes CASRTEANYGYTF.

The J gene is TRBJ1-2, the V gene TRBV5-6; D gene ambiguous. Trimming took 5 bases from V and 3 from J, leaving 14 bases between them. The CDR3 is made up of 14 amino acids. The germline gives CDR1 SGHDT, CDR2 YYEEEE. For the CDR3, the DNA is TGTGCCAGCAGTGTTGGCAGGATGGACTATGGCTACACCTTC. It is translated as CASSVGRMDYGYTF.

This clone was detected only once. The CDR3 loop is CASSLRQLQNYEQYF. CDR3 in DNA: TGTGCCAGCAGCTTAAGACAGCTACAAAACTACGAGCAGTACTTC. The chain is built from TRBV7-2 and TRBJ2-7; possibly TRBD1 for D (5 bases). Trimming cost V 2 bases and J 3 bases, with 14 bases left between them. The CDR3 is made up of 15 amino acids. Germline V gene lookup returns CDR1 SGHTA and CDR2 FQGNSA. The whole variable domain, remainder taken from reference TRBV7-2 and TRBJ2-7, is GAGVSQSPSNKVTEKGKDVELRCDPISGHTALYWYRQSLGQGLEFLIYFQGNSAPDKSGLPSDRFSAERTGGSVSTLTIQRTQQEDSAVYLCASSLRQLQNYEQYFGPGTRLTVT.

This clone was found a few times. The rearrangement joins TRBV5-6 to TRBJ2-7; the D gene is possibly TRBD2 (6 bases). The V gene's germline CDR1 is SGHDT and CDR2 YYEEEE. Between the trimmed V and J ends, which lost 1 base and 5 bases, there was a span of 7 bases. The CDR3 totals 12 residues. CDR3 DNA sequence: TGTGCCAGCAGCTTGTGGGGGGACGAGCAGTACTTC. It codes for CASSLWGDEQYF.

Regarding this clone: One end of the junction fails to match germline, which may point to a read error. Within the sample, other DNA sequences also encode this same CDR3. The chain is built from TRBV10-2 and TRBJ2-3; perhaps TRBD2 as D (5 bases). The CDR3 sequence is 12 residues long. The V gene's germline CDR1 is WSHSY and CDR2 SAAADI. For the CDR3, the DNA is TGCGCCAGCAGGGCGGGCACAGATACACAGTATTTT. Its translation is CASRAGTDTQYF.

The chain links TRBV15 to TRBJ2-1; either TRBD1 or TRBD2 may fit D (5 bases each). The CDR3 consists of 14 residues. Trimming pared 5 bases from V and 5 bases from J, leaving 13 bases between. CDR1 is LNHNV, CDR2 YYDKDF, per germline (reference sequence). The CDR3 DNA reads TGTGCCACCAGCCCCGGGACCAGCAACAATGAGCAGTTCTTC. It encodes CATSPGTSNNEQFF.

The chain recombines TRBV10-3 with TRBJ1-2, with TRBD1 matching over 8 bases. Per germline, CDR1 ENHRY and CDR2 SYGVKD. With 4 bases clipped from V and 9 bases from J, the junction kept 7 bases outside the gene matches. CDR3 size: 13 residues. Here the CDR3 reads CAISVDRDRRYTF. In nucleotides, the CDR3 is TGTGCCATCAGTGTGGACAGGGATCGCCGCTACACCTTC.

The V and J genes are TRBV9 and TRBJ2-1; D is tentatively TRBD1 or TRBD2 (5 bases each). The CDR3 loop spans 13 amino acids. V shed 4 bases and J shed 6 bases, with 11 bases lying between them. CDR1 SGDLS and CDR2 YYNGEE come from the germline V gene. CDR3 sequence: CASSFGTVNEQFF. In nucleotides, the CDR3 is TGTGCCAGCAGCTTCGGGACCGTCAATGAGCAGTTCTTC.